This TCR beta chain was documented in a study of brain T cells in children with intractable seizures. Study results and caveats: Patients' HCMV serostatus was unknown; virus specificity rests on CDR3 similarity alone.

As to time point: blood from clinic visit 5 months post-surgery; TSC patient then seizure free. The sequenced cases were selected for having the highest brain T cell transcript signatures. Before surgery, patients took at least one anti-epileptic drug. This table comes from immunoSEQ multiplex PCR, and its TCRdb copy is limited to in-frame clones, with some not included. The sample shows about 340,000 clones, nearly 95% of them seen only once. V was trimmed by 2 bases and J by 6 bases, leaving 13 bases between them. The CDR3 length is 13 residues. Germline CDR1 is GTSNPN and CDR2 is SVGIG (reference sequence). For this clone: Its antigen is unknown.

The receptor was derived from a boy less than two years old with tuberous sclerosis and intractable seizures. Here the sequenced sample was peripheral blood, taken about 5 months after surgery. This rearrangement joins TRBV30 to TRBJ1-1, with a weak D call TRBD1 (6 bases). The CDR3 here is CAWSTGIFPEAFF. The DNA of the CDR3 is TGTGCCTGGAGTACAGGGATATTCCCTGAAGCTTTCTTT.